The 9 T cell receptor beta chains given below trace back to one sample, sequenced in a study of human T cells and chemical hapten exposure. Time point given: pre-sensitization, week 0. The sample's treatment: therapeutic diphenylcyclopropenone sensitization with weekly scalp DPC. TCRdb ran MiXCR on the RACE reads and lists one entry per CDR3 protein. The repertoire has more than 300,000 distinct CDR3 sequences, roughly 5% of them found once; the top ten carry 2% to 3%. The sequences come from whole blood, collected in connection with sensitization to the hapten diphenylcyclopropenone (DPC). These receptors all stem from a woman aged 50 to 65 with alopecia areata. Some clones in this sample may be carry-over from other donors' samples.

This clonotype has more than one count but fewer than ten. This chain uses TRBV25-1 with TRBJ1-2, with TRBD1 as a possible D gene (6 bases). Trimming stripped 1 base from V and 2 bases from J, with 14 bases between. CDR3 size: 16 residues. Germline values: CDR1 MGHDK, CDR2 SYGVNS. The CDR3 coding sequence is TGTGCCAGCAGTGAATTATCGGACAGTGTAAACTATGGCTACACCTTC. Encoded protein: CASSELSDSVNYGYTF.

The chain employs TRBV27 and TRBJ1-2; 10 positions agree with TRBD1. The trim removed 3 bases at V and 8 bases at J, leaving 9 bases unmatched. The germline V gene has CDR1 MNHEY and CDR2 SMNVEV (reference sequence). The length of the CDR3 is 15 residues. The CDR3 spells CASSFRQGAENGYTF. The CDR3 coding sequence is TGTGCCAGCAGTTTCAGACAGGGGGCGGAGAACGGCTACACCTTC.

This clonotype appeared a few times. The chain links TRBV29-1 to TRBJ2-3, with 10 bases matching TRBD2. Unmatched junction bases numbered 5, after V lost 6 bases and J lost 2 bases. The CDR3 extends over 14 amino acids. Per the germline V gene, CDR1 is SQVTM and CDR2 is ANQGSEA. The chain's CDR3 is CSVPLAGVTDTQYF. In DNA, the CDR3 is TGCAGCGTGCCCCTAGCGGGGGTCACAGATACGCAGTATTTT.

This clonotype was seen more than once but under ten times. The rearrangement joins TRBV28 to TRBJ1-4; 9 bases are a match to TRBD1. Germline trimming cut 4 bases from V and 3 bases from J; bases unmatched to any gene: 6. The CDR3 runs to 16 residues. Germline V gene data show CDR1 as MDHEN and CDR2 as SYDVKM. The CDR3, as DNA: TGTGCCAGCAGTTCGGGACAGGGCCTATCTAATGAAAAACTGTTTTTT. Its translation is CASSSGQGLSNEKLFF.

This clonotype was observed a handful of times. The chain is built from TRBV24-1 and TRBJ2-1, with TRBD2 matching over 9 bases. CDR1 is KGHDR, CDR2 SFDVKD, per germline. The ends lost 9 bases at V and 7 bases at J; junction bases unmatched: 6. The CDR3 sequence is 13 residues long. DNA for the CDR3: TGTGCCACCCAGGGACTAGCTGGGAATGAGCAGTTCTTC. Protein: CATQGLAGNEQFF.

This clonotype was found many times. V usage is TRBV15 and J usage is TRBJ2-5; D might be TRBD2 (5 bases). CDR1 is LNHNV, CDR2 YYDKDF, per germline (reference sequence). V was shortened by 2 bases and J by 2 bases, with 9 bases between the two germline ends. The CDR3 runs to 14 residues. CDR3 amino acids: CATSRPGIQETQYF. CDR3 nucleotides: TGTGCCACCAGCAGACCCGGGATTCAAGAGACCCAGTACTTC.

This clonotype was seen repeatedly, ten times or more. This chain uses TRBV21-1 with TRBJ2-4. TRBV21-1 counts as a pseudogene. CDR3 length: 13 amino acids. The CDR3 DNA reads TGTGCCAGCAGCAAAGTCCACCTTGACATTCAGTACTTC. Encoded protein: CASSKVHLDIQYF.

This clonotype was detected ten times or more. J is TRBJ2-7 and V is TRBV7-2, with 9 bases identical to TRBD2. Germline loops: CDR1 SGHTA, CDR2 FQGNSA. The trim removed 3 bases at V and 4 bases at J, leaving 4 bases unmatched. This CDR3 comprises 14 residues. CDR3 residues: CASSFGLAGYEQYF. DNA for the CDR3: TGTGCCAGCAGCTTTGGGCTAGCGGGGTACGAGCAGTACTTC. Using reference TRBV7-2 and TRBJ2-7 for the parts outside the CDR3, the full variable domain is GAGVSQSPSNKVTEKGKDVELRCDPISGHTALYWYRQSLGQGLEFLIYFQGNSAPDKSGLPSDRFSAERTGGSVSTLTIQRTQQEDSAVYLCASSFGLAGYEQYFGPGTRLTVT.

Points on this clonotype: This sequence may be a read error, since a much larger clone differs from it by one base. This chain links TRBV4-2 with TRBJ2-1; D ambiguous. The CDR3 is 12 residues long. Germline V gene sequence: CDR1 LGHNA, CDR2 YNFKEQ. V was trimmed by 4 bases and J by 5 bases, leaving 6 bases between them. CDR3 bases: TGTGCCAGCAGCCTCCTTGACAATGAGCAGTTCTTC. Protein: CASSLLDNEQFF.